This TCR beta chain was observed in a study of OX40 agonist ivuxolimab in advanced cancers. Only in-frame clones appear in the TCRdb table, and some are missing; sequencing was by immunoSEQ multiplex PCR. The sample consists of 97,000 or so clones, around 90% of them appearing once. Study-level results: In CD8+ T cells, expanded clones were on average more numerous than in CD4+.

The CDR3 contains 15 residues. V lost 5 bases, J lost 5 bases, and 18 bases lay in between. Germline values: CDR1 MDHEN, CDR2 SYDVKM. Anyone with autoimmune disease history or systemic immunosuppression was excluded. About this clone itself: Its antigen is currently unknown.

The input for sequencing was CD4+ or CD8+ T cells sorted from blood, taken in a trial of the OX40 agonist ivuxolimab. The V and J genes are TRBV28 and TRBJ1-1; D is perhaps TRBD1 (5 bases). The sequence was obtained from an adult with an advanced solid tumor such as melanoma, head and neck, liver or kidney cancer. The DNA of the CDR3 is TGTGCCAGCAGTCGTAGGACTTCCCGGGGGACTGAAGCTTTCTTT. It translates to CASSRRTSRGTEAFF. Looking up the rest from reference TRBV28 and TRBJ1-1 gives the full variable domain: DVKVTQSSRYLVKRTGEKVFLECVQDMDHENMFWYRQDPGLGLRLIYFSYDVKMKEKGDIPEGYSVSREKKERFSLILESASTNQTSMYLCASSRRTSRGTEAFFGQGTRLTVV.